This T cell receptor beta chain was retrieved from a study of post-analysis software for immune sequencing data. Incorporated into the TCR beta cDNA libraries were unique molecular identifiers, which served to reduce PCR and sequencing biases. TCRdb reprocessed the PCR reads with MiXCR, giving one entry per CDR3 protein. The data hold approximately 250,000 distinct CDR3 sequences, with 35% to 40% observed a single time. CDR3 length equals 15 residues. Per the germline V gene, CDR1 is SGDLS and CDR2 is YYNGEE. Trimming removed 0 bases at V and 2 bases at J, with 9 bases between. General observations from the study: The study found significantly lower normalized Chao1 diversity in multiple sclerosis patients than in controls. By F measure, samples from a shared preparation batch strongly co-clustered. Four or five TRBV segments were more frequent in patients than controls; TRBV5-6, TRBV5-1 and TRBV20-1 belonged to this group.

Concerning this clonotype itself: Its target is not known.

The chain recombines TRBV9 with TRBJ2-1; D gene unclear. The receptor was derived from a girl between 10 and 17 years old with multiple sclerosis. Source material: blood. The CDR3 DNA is TGTGCCAGCAGCGTAGCCGCCCCGACCTACAATGAGCAGTTCTTC. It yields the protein CASSVAAPTYNEQFF.